This T cell receptor beta chain is drawn from a study of cytomegalovirus exposure and HLA in healthy donors. General study findings and limits: Most TCR sequences showed up rarely, but some public TCRs showed up in many donors.

13 Jbeta primers and 60 Vbeta primers were used for the PCR. Sequenced by immunoSEQ multiplex PCR; TCRdb stores in-frame clones only, minus some. The table shows roughly 150,000 clones, with roughly 9.4% occurring only once. This clone has just a few counts. Its target is unknown. Germline CDR1 is PRHDT and CDR2 is FYEKMQ (reference sequence). There are 15 residues in the CDR3. Source material: PBMCs. This rearrangement joins TRBV13 to TRBJ2-5; 7 bases align to TRBD1. The DNA end is more similar to TRBJ2-7, so the J call may be wrong. The receptor's source is a male donor in good health and CMV-seronegative. The CDR3 DNA reads TGTGCCAGCAGCTCCGGGACAGAGAAGATCGGCGAGCAGTACTTC. It codes for CASSSGTEKIGEQYF.